These 22 T cell receptor beta chains share one sample of origin, sequenced in a study of T cells in Graves' hyperthyroidism and ophthalmopathy. What was amplified from RNA transcripts were TCR beta CDR3 regions. TCR CDR3 regions were first amplified by RT-PCR with HTBI primers. TCRdb itself ran the multiplex PCR reads through MiXCR, one entry per CDR3 protein. Of about 420,000 distinct CDR3 sequences listed, 12% to 15% are singletons. What was sequenced was blood. The receptors were sampled from a young woman with Graves' hyperthyroidism.

This clonotype showed up just a few times. V is TRBV19 and J is TRBJ1-5; TRBD1 might be the D (5 bases). CDR1 and CDR2 (germline): LNHDA, SQIVND (reference sequence). The CDR3 consists of 12 residues. Trimming took 7 bases from V and 9 from J, leaving 13 bases between them. The DNA for the CDR3 is TGTGCCAGTACTGGCCAGGGAGGGCCCCAGCATTTT. This gives the protein CASTGQGGPQHF.

The sample holds many counts of this clonotype. The rearrangement links TRBV15 to TRBJ2-3; 12 bases line up with TRBD2. Germline V CDR1 and CDR2: LNHNV, YYDKDF (reference sequence). The CDR3 totals 16 residues. V was clipped by 4 bases and J by 3 bases; unmatched bases: 5. CDR3 DNA sequence: TGTGCCACCAGCAAAACCGGGACTAGCGGGACAGATACGCAGTATTTT. Protein: CATSKTGTSGTDTQYF.

This clonotype was found a few times. The rearrangement links TRBV5-1 to TRBJ1-1; 9 positions match TRBD1. There are 15 residues in the CDR3. The ends lost 4 bases at V and 5 bases at J; junction bases unmatched: 9. The germline V gene has CDR1 SGHRS and CDR2 YFSETQ. Here the CDR3 reads CASSDHRQGETEAFF. CDR3 in DNA: TGCGCCAGCAGCGACCACCGACAGGGGGAAACTGAAGCTTTCTTT.

The V call is TRBV6-2 or TRBV6-3, the J call TRBJ2-1; no definite D call. V dropped 0 bases and J dropped 6 bases, with 6 bases sitting between them. This CDR3 contains 13 residues. CDR1 is MNHEY and CDR2 is SVGEGT in the germline V gene. CDR3 sequence reads: CASSYSTVNEQFF. The CDR3 DNA sequence: TGTGCCAGCAGTTACTCGACGGTCAATGAGCAGTTCTTC.

This clonotype was seen more than once but under ten times. The CDR3 loop reads CASSVDRVLAGGLSYEQYF. The DNA for the CDR3 is TGTGCCAGCAGCGTTGACAGGGTCCTAGCGGGAGGACTCTCCTACGAGCAGTACTTC. The chain couples TRBV28 to TRBJ2-7; 11 bases align to TRBD2. Germline loops: CDR1 MDHEN, CDR2 SYDVKM. With V trimmed by 6 bases and J by 0 bases, 16 bases remained unmatched. The CDR3 runs to 19 residues.

This clonotype was seen repeatedly, ten times or more. V is TRBV6-6 and J is TRBJ2-3; no definite D call. The CDR3 length is 17 residues. Germline V gene data show CDR1 as MNHNY and CDR2 as SVGAGI (reference sequence). Trimming left V 2 bases short and J 4 bases short, with 19 bases between. The CDR3 spells CASSYRVTSQYADTQYF. CDR3 in DNA: TGTGCCAGCAGTTACCGTGTTACCAGCCAATACGCAGATACGCAGTATTTT.

In this sample, this clonotype turned up many times. The junction shows a germline mismatch at one end, possibly a read error. The V gene is TRBV20-1, the J gene TRBJ2-7; D may match TRBD1 or TRBD2 (6 bases each). This CDR3 contains 13 residues. Germline V gene sequence: CDR1 DFQATT, CDR2 SNEGSKA (reference sequence). CDR3 coding DNA: TGCTGTGCCTCGGGGGCTGTCTCCTACGAGCAGTACTTC. Its translation is CCASGAVSYEQYF.

This clonotype was recorded at least ten times. The genes are TRBV7-9 and TRBJ2-2; D call uncertain. The CDR3 contains 13 residues. The germline V gene encodes CDR1 SEHNR and CDR2 FQNEAQ (reference sequence). Trimming removed 4 bases from V and 7 bases from J, with 10 bases in between. The CDR3 region is CASSSIWGGELFF. The DNA for the CDR3 is TGTGCCAGCAGCTCCATTTGGGGCGGGGAGCTGTTTTTT.

This rearrangement joins TRBV19 to TRBJ2-3; D remains ambiguous. The CDR3 totals 16 residues. Germline V gene data show CDR1 as LNHDA and CDR2 as SQIVND (reference sequence). V was cut by 5 bases and J by 6 bases, with 21 bases left in between. CDR3 region: CASSPRSLPAIDTQYF. CDR3 sequence (DNA): TGTGCCAGTAGTCCCAGAAGTCTCCCCGCAATCGATACGCAGTATTTT.

Turning to this clonotype: This may be a read error: a much more frequent sequence differs by one nucleotide. The rearrangement uses TRBV7-9 and TRBJ2-1; no firm D call. V was shortened by 1 base and J by 6 bases, with 4 bases between the two germline ends. Germline V gene lookup returns CDR1 SEHNR and CDR2 FQNEAQ (reference sequence). The CDR3 totals 12 residues. For the CDR3, the DNA is TGTGCCAGCAGCTTAGTAGCCAATGAGCAGTTCTTC. This translates into CASSLVANEQFF. Combining the CDR3 with reference TRBV7-9 and TRBJ2-1 gives the whole variable domain DTGVSQNPRHKITKRGQNVTFRCDPISEHNRLYWYRQTLGQGPEFLTYFQNEAQLEKSRLLSDRFSAERPKGSFSTLEIQRTEQGDSAMYLCASSLVANEQFFGPGTRLTVL.

This clonotype occurred a few times. The genes are TRBV2 and TRBJ2-3; 9 bases line up with TRBD2. The CDR3 has 15 amino acids. CDR1 and CDR2 (germline): SNHLY, FYNNEI. V dropped 6 bases and J dropped 0; count of bases not matched to a gene: 4. CDR3 nucleotides: TGTGCCAGCAGCAATAGCGGGAGTAGCACAGATACGCAGTATTTT. It codes for CASSNSGSSTDTQYF.

This clonotype was seen many times. The rearrangement links TRBV18 to TRBJ1-2; a possible D gene is TRBD1 (6 bases). CDR3 size: 14 residues. Germline lookup yields CDR1 KGHSH and CDR2 LQKENI. V was trimmed by 3 bases and J by 1 base, leaving 9 bases between them. Here the CDR3 reads CASSPDRYNYGYTF. The CDR3 DNA follows: TGTGCCAGCTCACCGGACAGATATAACTATGGCTACACCTTC.

This clonotype was observed many times. This chain links TRBV11-2 with TRBJ2-5; 9 bases align to TRBD2. This CDR3 has 16 residues. V shed 2 bases, J shed 4 bases, and the junction held 8 bases outside the gene matches. Germline V gene data show CDR1 as SGHAT and CDR2 as FQNNGV. The CDR3 sequence: CASSLSPSGRRETQYF. CDR3 nucleotide sequence: TGTGCCAGCAGCTTATCGCCCAGCGGGAGGAGAGAGACCCAGTACTTC.

This clonotype showed up many times. The chain couples TRBV24-1 to TRBJ2-1, with TRBD1 matching 10 bases. Germline CDR1 KGHDR, CDR2 SFDVKD. Losses at the gene ends were 3 bases for V and 3 bases for J; bases not matched to a gene: 4. The CDR3 consists of 16 residues. CDR3 in amino acids: CATSDRGQGSYNEQFF. The CDR3 DNA sequence: TGTGCCACCAGTGATCGGGGACAGGGGAGCTACAATGAGCAGTTCTTC.

This clonotype has a handful of counts. The chain is built from TRBV27 and TRBJ2-1, with 10 bases lining up with TRBD1. Trimming took 5 bases from V and 7 from J; bases not matched to a gene: 8. CDR1 MNHEY and CDR2 SMNVEV come from the germline V gene (reference sequence). CDR3 length equals 15 residues. The CDR3 nucleotides read TGTGCCAGCAGTCCCCGGGACAGGGGTAGTAATGAGCAGTTCTTC. It codes for CASSPRDRGSNEQFF.

The V and J genes are TRBV15 and TRBJ1-2, with D perhaps TRBD1 (5 bases). This CDR3 has 14 amino acids. V was trimmed by 5 bases and J by 5 bases, leaving 15 bases between them. The germline CDR1 and CDR2 sequences are LNHNV and YYDKDF (reference sequence). The CDR3, as DNA: TGTGCCACCAGCTCCCCCCTAGACAGATATGGCTACACCTTC. It is translated as CATSSPLDRYGYTF. The variable domain in full, with the rest retrieved from reference TRBV15 and TRBJ1-2, is DAMVIQNPRYQVTQFGKPVTLSCSQTLNHNVMYWYQQKSSQAPKLLFHYYDKDFNNEADTPDNFQSRRPNTSFCFLDIRSPGLGDTAMYLCATSSPLDRYGYTFGSGTRLTVV.

At least ten counts were recorded for this clonotype. V and J are TRBV6-1 and TRBJ1-5, with D perhaps matching TRBD1 (5 bases). V was shortened by 5 bases and J by 0 bases, with 14 bases between the two germline ends. This CDR3 has 16 amino acids. Germline V gene data show CDR1 as MNHNS and CDR2 as SASEGT. CDR3 nucleotides: TGTGCCAGCAGTTATCTAAAAGGGGATAGCAATCAGCCCCAGCATTTT. It encodes CASSYLKGDSNQPQHF.

This chain uses TRBV30 with TRBJ2-7; TRBD2 is a possible D gene (6 bases). Germline assignment: CDR1 GTSNPN and CDR2 SVGIG (reference sequence). V lost 4 bases, J lost 5 bases, and 15 bases lay in between. CDR3 length: 13 amino acids. CDR3 sequence: CAWTPGSRDEQYF. DNA of the CDR3: TGTGCCTGGACCCCCGGGAGCCGGGACGAGCAGTACTTC.

This clonotype was seen more than once but under ten times. The chain recombines TRBV6-1 with TRBJ2-1; D is perhaps TRBD2 (6 bases). The CDR3 has 16 residues. The germline V gene has CDR1 MNHNS and CDR2 SASEGT. Trimming shortened V by 5 bases and J by 5 bases, and 19 bases separated the two germline ends. CDR3 DNA sequence: TGTGCCAGCAGTCACCGGCTAGCGCCTCTCAACAATGAGCAGTTCTTC. This codes for CASSHRLAPLNNEQFF.

On this clonotype: A much larger clonotype is one base distant, so this may be a read error. The chain links TRBV7-2 to TRBJ1-1, with TRBD1 matching over 8 bases. Per the germline V gene, CDR1 is SGHTA and CDR2 is FQGNSA. The CDR3 contains 12 residues. With 7 bases clipped from V and 4 bases from J, the junction kept 2 bases outside the gene matches. CDR3 amino acids: CTSITGGTEAFF. The CDR3 nucleotides read TGTACCAGCATCACAGGGGGCACTGAAGCTTTCTTT.

This clonotype was recorded a few times. The J gene is TRBJ2-1, the V gene TRBV12-3 or TRBV12-4; TRBD2 is a possible D gene (6 bases). The CDR3 contains 16 residues. Trimming shortened V by 5 bases and J by 8 bases, and 22 bases separated the two germline ends. The CDR3, as DNA: TGTGCCAGCAGTCCCCGATTGTCGTCGGGAGTTGATGAGCAGTTCTTC. Protein: CASSPRLSSGVDEQFF.

This clonotype was detected many times. The V gene is TRBV3-1, the J gene TRBJ2-1, with D perhaps TRBD2 (6 bases). Trimming pared 1 base from V and 10 bases from J, leaving 20 bases between. This CDR3 has 16 amino acids. Germline CDR1 is LGHDT and CDR2 is YNNKEL (reference sequence). For the CDR3, the DNA is TGTGCCAGCAGCCAAGTCGTGACTAGTAGGAGTCGGGAGCAGTTCTTC. It encodes CASSQVVTSRSREQFF.